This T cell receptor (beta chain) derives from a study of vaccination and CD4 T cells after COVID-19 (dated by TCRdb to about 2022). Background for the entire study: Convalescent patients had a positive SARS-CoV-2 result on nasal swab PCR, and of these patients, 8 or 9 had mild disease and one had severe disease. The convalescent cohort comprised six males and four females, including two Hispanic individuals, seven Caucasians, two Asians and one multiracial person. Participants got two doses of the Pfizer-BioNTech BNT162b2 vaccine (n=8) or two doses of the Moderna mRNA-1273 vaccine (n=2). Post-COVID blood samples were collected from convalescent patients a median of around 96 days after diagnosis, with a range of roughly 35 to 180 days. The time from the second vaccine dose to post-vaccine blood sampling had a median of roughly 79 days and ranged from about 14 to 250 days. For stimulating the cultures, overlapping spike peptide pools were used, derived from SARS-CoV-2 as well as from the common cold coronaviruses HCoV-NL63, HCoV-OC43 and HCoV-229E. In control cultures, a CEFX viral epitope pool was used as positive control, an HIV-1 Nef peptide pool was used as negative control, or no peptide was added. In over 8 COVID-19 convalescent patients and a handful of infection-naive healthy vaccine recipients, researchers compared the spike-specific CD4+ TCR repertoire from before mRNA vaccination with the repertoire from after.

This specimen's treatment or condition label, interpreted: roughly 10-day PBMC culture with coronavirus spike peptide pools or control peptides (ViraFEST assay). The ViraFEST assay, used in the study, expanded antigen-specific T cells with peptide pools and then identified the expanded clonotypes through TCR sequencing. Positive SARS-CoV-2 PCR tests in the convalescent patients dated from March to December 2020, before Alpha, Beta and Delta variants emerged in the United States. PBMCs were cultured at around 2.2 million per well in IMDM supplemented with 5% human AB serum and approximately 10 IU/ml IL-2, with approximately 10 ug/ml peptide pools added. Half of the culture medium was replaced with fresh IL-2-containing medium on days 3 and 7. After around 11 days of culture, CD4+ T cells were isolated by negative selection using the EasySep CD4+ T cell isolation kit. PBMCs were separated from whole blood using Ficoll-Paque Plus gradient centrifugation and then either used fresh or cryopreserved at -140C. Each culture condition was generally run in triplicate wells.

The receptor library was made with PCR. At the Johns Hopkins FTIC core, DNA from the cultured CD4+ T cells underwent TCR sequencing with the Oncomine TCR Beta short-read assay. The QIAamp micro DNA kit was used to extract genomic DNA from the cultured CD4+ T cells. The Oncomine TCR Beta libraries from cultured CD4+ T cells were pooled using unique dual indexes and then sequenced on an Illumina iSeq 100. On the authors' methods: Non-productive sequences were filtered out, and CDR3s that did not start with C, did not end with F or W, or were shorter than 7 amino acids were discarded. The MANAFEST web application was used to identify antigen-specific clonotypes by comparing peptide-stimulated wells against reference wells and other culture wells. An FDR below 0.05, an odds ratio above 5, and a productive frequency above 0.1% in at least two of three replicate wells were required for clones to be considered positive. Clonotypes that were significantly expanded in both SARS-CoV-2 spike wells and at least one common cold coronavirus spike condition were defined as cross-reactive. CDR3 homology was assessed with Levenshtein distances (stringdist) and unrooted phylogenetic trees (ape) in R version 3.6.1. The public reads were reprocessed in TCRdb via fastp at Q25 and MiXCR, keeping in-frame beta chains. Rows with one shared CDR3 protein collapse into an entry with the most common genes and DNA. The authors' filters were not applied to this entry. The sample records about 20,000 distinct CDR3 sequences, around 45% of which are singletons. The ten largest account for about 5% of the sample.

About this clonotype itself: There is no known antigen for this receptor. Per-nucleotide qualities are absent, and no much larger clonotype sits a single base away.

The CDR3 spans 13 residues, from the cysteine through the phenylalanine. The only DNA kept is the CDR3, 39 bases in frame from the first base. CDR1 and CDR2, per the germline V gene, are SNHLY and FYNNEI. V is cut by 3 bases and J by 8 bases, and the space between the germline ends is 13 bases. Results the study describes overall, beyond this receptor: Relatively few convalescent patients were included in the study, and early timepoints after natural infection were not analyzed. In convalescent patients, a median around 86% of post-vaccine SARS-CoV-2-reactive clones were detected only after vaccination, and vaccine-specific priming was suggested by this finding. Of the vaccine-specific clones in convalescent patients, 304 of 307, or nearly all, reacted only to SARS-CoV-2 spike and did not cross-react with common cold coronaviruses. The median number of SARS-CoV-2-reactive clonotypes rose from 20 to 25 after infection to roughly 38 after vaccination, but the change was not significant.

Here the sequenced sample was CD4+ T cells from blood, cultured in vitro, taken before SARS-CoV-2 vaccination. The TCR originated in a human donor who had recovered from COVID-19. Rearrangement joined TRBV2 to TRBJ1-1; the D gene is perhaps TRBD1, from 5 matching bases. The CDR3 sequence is CASSEGGFTEAFF. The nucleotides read TGTGCCAGCAGTGAGGGGGGGTTCACCGAAGCTTTCTTT.